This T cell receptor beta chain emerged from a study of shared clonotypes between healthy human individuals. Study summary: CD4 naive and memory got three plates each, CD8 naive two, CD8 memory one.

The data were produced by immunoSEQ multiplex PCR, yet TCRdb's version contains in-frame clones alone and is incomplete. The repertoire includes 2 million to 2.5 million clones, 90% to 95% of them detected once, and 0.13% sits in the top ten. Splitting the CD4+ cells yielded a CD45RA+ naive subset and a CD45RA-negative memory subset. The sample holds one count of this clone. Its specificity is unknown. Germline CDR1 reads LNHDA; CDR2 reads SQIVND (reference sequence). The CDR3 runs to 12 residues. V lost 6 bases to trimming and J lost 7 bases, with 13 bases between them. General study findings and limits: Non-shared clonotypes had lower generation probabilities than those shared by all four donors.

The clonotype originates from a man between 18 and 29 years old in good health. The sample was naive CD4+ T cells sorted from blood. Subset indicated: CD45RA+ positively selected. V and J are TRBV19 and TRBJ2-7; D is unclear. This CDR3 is CASSPSVGEQYF. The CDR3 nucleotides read TGTGCCAGTAGCCCCTCGGTGGGGGAGCAGTACTTC.